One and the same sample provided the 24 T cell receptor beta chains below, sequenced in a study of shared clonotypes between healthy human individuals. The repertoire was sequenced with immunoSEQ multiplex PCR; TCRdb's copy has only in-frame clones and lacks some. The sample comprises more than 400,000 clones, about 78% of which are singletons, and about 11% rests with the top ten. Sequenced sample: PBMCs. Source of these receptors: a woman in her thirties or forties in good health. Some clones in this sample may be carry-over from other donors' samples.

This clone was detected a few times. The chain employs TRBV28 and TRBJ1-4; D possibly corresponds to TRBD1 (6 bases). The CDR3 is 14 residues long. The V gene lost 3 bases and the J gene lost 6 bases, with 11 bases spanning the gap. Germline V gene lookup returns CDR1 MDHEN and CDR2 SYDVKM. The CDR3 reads CASSFGGLDEKLFF. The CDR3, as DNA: TGTGCCAGCAGTTTTGGGGGCTTGGATGAAAAACTGTTTTTT.

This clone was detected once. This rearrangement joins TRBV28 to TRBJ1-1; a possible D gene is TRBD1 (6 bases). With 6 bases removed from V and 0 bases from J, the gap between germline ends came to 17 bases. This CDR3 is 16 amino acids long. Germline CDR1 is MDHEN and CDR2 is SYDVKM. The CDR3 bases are TGTGCCAGCAGAGATAAGGGGGTGTGGATGAACACTGAAGCTTTCTTT. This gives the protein CASRDKGVWMNTEAFF.

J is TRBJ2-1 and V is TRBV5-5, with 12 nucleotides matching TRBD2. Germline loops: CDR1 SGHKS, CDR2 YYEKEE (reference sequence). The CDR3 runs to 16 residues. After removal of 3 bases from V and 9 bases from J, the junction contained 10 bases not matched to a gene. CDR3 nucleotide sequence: TGTGCCAGCAGCTCCAACCCTAGCGGGAGGGCCAGTGAGCAGTTCTTC. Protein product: CASSSNPSGRASEQFF.

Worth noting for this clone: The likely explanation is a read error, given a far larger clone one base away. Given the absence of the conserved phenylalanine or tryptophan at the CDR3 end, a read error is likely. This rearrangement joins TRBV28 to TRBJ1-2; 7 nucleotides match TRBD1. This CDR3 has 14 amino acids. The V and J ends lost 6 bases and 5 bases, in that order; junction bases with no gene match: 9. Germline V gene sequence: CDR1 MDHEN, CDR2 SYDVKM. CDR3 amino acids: CASRTTGVRYGYTS. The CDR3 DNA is TGTGCCAGCAGAACTACAGGGGTCCGGTATGGCTACACCTCC.

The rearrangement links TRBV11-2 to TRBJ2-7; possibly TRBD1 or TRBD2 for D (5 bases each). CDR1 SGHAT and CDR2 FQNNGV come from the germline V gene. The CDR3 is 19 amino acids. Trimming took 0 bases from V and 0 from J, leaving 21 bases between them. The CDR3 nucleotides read TGTGCCAGCAGCTTAGATCCCACGCGCCGGGACGGCCTCTCCTACGAGCAGTACTTC. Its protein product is CASSLDPTRRDGLSYEQYF.

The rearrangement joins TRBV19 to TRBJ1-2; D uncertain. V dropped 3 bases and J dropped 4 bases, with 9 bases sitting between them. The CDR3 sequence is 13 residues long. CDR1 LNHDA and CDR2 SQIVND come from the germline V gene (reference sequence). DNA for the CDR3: TGTGCCAGTAGTATTCGGGCAGTCTATGGCTACACCTTC. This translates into CASSIRAVYGYTF.

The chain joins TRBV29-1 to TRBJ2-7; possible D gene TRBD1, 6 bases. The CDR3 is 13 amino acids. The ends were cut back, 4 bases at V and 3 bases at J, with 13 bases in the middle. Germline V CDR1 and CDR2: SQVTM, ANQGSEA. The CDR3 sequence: CSVVLTGYYEQYF. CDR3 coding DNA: TGCAGCGTTGTCCTGACAGGATACTACGAGCAGTACTTC.

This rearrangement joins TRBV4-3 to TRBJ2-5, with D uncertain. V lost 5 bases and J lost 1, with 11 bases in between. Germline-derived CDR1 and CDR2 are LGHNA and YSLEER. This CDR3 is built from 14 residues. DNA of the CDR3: TGCGCCAGCAGCTTGGCCCGCGGCCAAGAGACCCAGTACTTC. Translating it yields CASSLARGQETQYF.

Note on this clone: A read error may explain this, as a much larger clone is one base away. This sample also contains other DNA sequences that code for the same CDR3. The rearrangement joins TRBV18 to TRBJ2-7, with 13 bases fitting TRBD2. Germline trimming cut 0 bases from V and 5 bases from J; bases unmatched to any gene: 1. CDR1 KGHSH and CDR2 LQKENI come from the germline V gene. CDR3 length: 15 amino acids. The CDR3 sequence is CASSPPTSGRNEQYF. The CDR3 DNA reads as TGTGCCAGCTCACCACCGACTAGCGGGAGGAACGAGCAGTACTTC.

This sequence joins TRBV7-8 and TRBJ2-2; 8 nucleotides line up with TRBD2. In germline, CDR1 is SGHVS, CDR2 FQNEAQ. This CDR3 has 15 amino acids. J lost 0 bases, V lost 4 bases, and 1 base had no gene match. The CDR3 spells CASSYSGANTGELFF. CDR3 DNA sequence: TGTGCCAGCAGCTATAGCGGGGCGAACACCGGGGAGCTGTTTTTT.

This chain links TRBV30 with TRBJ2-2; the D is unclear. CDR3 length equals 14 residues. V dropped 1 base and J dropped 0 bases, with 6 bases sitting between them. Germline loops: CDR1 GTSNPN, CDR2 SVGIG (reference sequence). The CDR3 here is CAWSETTNTGELFF. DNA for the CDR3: TGTGCCTGGAGTGAGACAACGAACACCGGGGAGCTGTTTTTT.

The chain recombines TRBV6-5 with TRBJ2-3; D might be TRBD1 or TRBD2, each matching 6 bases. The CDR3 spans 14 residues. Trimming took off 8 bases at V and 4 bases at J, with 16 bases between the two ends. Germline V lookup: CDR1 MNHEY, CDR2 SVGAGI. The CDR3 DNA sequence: TGTGCCAGCCGGAGGGGGAGGTTGGCAGATACGCAGTATTTT. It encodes CASRRGRLADTQYF.

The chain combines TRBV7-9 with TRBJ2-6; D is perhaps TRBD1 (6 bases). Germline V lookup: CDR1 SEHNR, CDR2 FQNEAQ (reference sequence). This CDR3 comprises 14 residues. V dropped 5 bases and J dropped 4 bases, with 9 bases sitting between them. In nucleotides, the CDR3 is TGTGCCAGCAGCACAGGGAGAGGGGCCAACGTCCTGACTTTC. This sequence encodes CASSTGRGANVLTF. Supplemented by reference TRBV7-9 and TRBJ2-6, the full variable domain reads DTGVSQNPRHKITKRGQNVTFRCDPISEHNRLYWYRQTLGQGPEFLTYFQNEAQLEKSRLLSDRFSAERPKGSFSTLEIQRTEQGDSAMYLCASSTGRGANVLTFGAGSRLTVL.

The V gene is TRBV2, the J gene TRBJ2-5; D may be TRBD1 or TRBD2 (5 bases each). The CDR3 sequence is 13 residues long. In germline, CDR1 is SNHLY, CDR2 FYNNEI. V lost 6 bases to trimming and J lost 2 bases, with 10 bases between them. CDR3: CASSKGPQETQYF. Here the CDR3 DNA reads TGTGCCAGCAGCAAGGGACCACAAGAGACCCAGTACTTC.

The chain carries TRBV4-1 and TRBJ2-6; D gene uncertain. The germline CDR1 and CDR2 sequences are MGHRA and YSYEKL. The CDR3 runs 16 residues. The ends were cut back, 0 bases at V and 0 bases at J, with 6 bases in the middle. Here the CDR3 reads CASSQDSSSGANVLTF. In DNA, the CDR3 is TGCGCCAGCAGCCAAGATAGTTCCTCTGGGGCCAACGTCCTGACTTTC.

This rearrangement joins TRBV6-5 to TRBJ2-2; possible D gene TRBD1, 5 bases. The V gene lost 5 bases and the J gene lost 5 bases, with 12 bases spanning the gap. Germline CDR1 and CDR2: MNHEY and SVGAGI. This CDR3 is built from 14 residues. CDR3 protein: CASSTNSGTGELFF. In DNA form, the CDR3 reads TGTGCCAGCAGTACCAACTCAGGGACCGGGGAGCTGTTTTTT.

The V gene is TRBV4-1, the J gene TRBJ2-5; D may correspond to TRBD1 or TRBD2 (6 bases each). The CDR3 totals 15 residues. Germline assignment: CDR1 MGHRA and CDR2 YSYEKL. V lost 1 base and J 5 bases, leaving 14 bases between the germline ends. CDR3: CASSQVGTGTETQYF. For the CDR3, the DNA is TGCGCCAGCAGCCAAGTGGGCACAGGGACTGAGACCCAGTACTTC.

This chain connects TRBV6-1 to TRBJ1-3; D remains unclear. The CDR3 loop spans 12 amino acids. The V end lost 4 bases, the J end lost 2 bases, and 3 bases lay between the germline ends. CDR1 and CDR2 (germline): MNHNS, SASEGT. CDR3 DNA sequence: TGTGCCAGCAGTGTGACTGGAAACACCATATATTTT. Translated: CASSVTGNTIYF.

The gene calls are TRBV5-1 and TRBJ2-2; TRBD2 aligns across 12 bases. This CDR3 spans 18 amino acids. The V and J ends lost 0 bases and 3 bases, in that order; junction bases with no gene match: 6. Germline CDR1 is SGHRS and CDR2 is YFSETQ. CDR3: CASSLAATSGSHTGELFF. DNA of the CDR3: TGCGCCAGCAGCTTGGCCGCGACTAGCGGGAGCCACACCGGGGAGCTGTTTTTT.

Here the CDR3 DNA reads TGTGCCAGCAGCTTAGCGTTGGGGGCGCGGGGCTACACCTTC. Its protein is CASSLALGARGYTF. This chain links TRBV7-2 with TRBJ1-2; tentatively, D is TRBD1 (6 bases). The length of the CDR3 is 14 residues. The germline V and J ends were trimmed by 0 bases and 8 bases, with 13 bases remaining between them. Germline CDR1 and CDR2: SGHTA and FQGNSA.

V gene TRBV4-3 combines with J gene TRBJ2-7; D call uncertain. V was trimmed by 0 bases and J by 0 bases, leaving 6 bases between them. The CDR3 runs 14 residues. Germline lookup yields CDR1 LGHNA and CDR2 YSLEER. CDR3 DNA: TGCGCCAGCAGCCAAGATGCGTTCTCCTACGAGCAGTACTTC. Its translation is CASSQDAFSYEQYF.

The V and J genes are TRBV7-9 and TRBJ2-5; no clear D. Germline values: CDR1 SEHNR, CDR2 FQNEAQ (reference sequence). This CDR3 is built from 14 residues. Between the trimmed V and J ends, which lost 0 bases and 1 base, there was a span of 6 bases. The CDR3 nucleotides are TGTGCCAGCAGCTTAGCACGTGCCCAAGAGACCCAGTACTTC. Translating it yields CASSLARAQETQYF.

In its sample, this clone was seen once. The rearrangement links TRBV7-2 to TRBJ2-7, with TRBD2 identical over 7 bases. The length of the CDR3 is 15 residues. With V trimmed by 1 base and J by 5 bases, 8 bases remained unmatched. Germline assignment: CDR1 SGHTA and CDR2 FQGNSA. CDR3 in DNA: TGTGCCAGCAGCTTAGGGGGCGGGAGACTAAACGAGCAGTACTTC. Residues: CASSLGGGRLNEQYF.

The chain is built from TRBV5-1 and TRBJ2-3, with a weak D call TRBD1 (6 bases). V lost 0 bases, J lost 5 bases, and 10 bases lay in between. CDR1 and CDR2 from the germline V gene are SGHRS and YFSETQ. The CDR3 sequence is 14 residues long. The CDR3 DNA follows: TGCGCCAGCAGCTTGGGAGGACAGAAAGATACGCAGTATTTT. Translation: CASSLGGQKDTQYF.